This T cell receptor (beta chain) was captured in a study of early T cells in non-severe SARS-CoV-2 infection. Only a few counts were recorded for this clonotype. This CDR3 contains 13 residues. V was clipped by 7 bases and J by 6 bases; unmatched bases: 8. The V gene's germline CDR1 is DFQATT and CDR2 SNEGSKA (reference sequence). A single record per CDR3 protein comes from TCRdb applying MiXCR to the 5' RACE reads. In the table there are 50,000 to 65,000 distinct CDR3 sequences, around 12% of which are singletons. The receptor was isolated from an adult who was a healthcare worker with PCR-confirmed SARS-CoV-2 infection or an uninfected control (not recorded which). The sample was whole blood. The V call is TRBV20-1, the J call TRBJ2-4, with TRBD1 matching 8 bases. The CDR3 reads CSVMDRALNIQYF. The DNA of the CDR3 is TGCAGTGTTATGGACAGGGCCCTAAACATTCAGTACTTC.